These 9 T cell receptor beta chains originate from one sample sequenced in a study of T cell responses to AZD1222 COVID-19 vaccine. TCRdb's table, derived via immunoSEQ multiplex PCR, lists solely in-frame clones and lacks some. Among 150,000 to 200,000 clones listed, more than 80% were seen once. The specimen comprised peripheral blood, sampled on day 0 of AZD1222 vaccination. These TCRs come from an adult in good health.

The chain uses TRBV2 and TRBJ2-7, with D possibly being TRBD1 (5 bases). This CDR3 contains 13 residues. CDR1 is SNHLY, CDR2 FYNNEI, per germline. Trimming left V 9 bases short and J 3 bases short, with 15 bases between. As DNA, the CDR3 is TGTGCCAGTCGGACACCTAATTTCTACGAGCAGTACTTC. Amino acids: CASRTPNFYEQYF.

The chain carries TRBV20-1 and TRBJ1-1; D remains ambiguous. Germline-derived CDR1 and CDR2 are DFQATT and SNEGSKA (reference sequence). The CDR3 is made up of 11 amino acids. Trimming removed 3 bases from V and 3 bases from J, with 5 bases in between. CDR3 protein: CSASKDTEAFF. CDR3 DNA: TGCAGTGCTAGTAAAGACACTGAAGCTTTCTTT.

The J gene is TRBJ2-7, the V gene TRBV10-3; tentatively, D is TRBD2 (6 bases). V was pared by 10 bases and J by 1 base, with 11 bases between. Looked up from germline, CDR1 is ENHRY and CDR2 is SYGVKD. The CDR3 consists of 12 residues. CDR3 region: CATARESYEQYF. In DNA, the CDR3 is TGTGCCACCGCCCGGGAGTCCTACGAGCAGTACTTC.

V gene TRBV29-1 combines with J gene TRBJ2-2; 12 bases are a match to TRBD1. CDR3 length: 14 amino acids. The germline gives CDR1 SQVTM, CDR2 ANQGSEA. The junction had 7 bases not matched to a gene; V was cut back by 7 bases and J by 7 bases. The CDR3 DNA follows: TGCAGCGCTGGGACAGGGGGCGTTAGCGGGGAGCTGTTTTTT. This gives the protein CSAGTGGVSGELFF.

The genes are TRBV29-1 and TRBJ1-1; tentative D call: TRBD1 (5 bases). CDR1 is SQVTM and CDR2 is ANQGSEA in the germline V gene. The CDR3 has 13 amino acids. V lost 1 base, J lost 11 bases, and 17 bases lay in between. The DNA for the CDR3 is TGCAGCGTTGAAGCCCTTCTCACCTGGGACGCTTTCTTT. Translation: CSVEALLTWDAFF. Combining the CDR3 with reference TRBV29-1 and TRBJ1-1 gives the whole variable domain SAVISQKPSRDICQRGTSLTIQCQVDSQVTMMFWYRQQPGQSLTLIATANQGSEATYESGFVIDKFPISRPNLTFSTLTVSNMSPEDSSIYLCSVEALLTWDAFFGQGTRLTVV.

This chain connects TRBV6-5 to TRBJ1-2; D is unclear. The germline gives CDR1 MNHEY, CDR2 SVGAGI. This CDR3 contains 15 residues. V dropped 3 bases and J dropped 3 bases, with 14 bases sitting between them. The CDR3 loop is CASSYSPDGDYGYTF. The CDR3 DNA reads TGTGCCAGCAGTTATTCTCCCGACGGGGACTATGGCTACACCTTC.

CDR3 bases: TGTGCCAGCTCCCAAGGTGATGGGACAGGGGGCGCAGATACGCAGTATTTT. Residues: CASSQGDGTGGADTQYF. J is TRBJ2-3 and V is TRBV2; 12 bases map to TRBD1. This CDR3 spans 17 amino acids. Germline CDR1 is SNHLY and CDR2 is FYNNEI. V dropped 8 bases and J dropped 4; count of bases not matched to a gene: 13.

The chain couples TRBV6-6 to TRBJ2-7; D not resolved. Per germline, CDR1 MNHNY and CDR2 SVGAGI (reference sequence). The length of the CDR3 is 12 residues. The CDR3 loop reads CASSGSPLEQYF. CDR3 nucleotide sequence: TGTGCATCTTCGGGCTCCCCTCTCGAGCAGTACTTC.

This clone was found once. V is TRBV7-2 and J is TRBJ1-5, with a weak D call TRBD1 (6 bases). This CDR3 has 15 amino acids. Germline V gene lookup returns CDR1 SGHTA and CDR2 FQGNSA. The V end was cut by 1 base, the J end by 1 base, with 8 bases between. The CDR3 region has the DNA TGTGCCAGCAGCTTAGTAGGGGGAAGCAATCAGCCCCAGCATTTT. It codes for CASSLVGGSNQPQHF.